This passage covers 17 T cell receptor beta chains from one sample sequenced in a study of T cells in localized non-small cell lung cancer. TCRdb keeps only in-frame clones here, not all; method: immunoSEQ multiplex PCR. Found here are 30,000 to 40,000 clones, approximately 83% of them singletons; the top ten hold 6.4%. The material was peripheral blood, obtained before any cancer treatment. These receptors all come from a man aged 40 to 70 with stage I lung adenocarcinoma.

This chain links TRBV6-9 with TRBJ2-5; D tentatively reads TRBD1 or TRBD2 (5 bases each). Germline V lookup: CDR1 MNHGY, CDR2 SVAAGI. The CDR3 is 13 residues long. Trimming took 3 bases from V and 6 from J, leaving 11 bases between them. CDR3 sequence: CASSYFQGQTQYF. For the CDR3, the DNA is TGTGCCAGCAGTTACTTTCAGGGACAGACCCAGTACTTC.

V is TRBV27 and J is TRBJ2-7; D tentatively fits TRBD1 or TRBD2 (6 bases each). Germline values: CDR1 MNHEY, CDR2 SMNVEV (reference sequence). The CDR3 runs 15 residues. Trimming removed 6 bases from V and 3 bases from J, with 18 bases in between. DNA for the CDR3: TGTGCCAGCAGGGGGGGACAACAGCCCCTCTACGAGCAGTACTTC. It yields the protein CASRGGQQPLYEQYF.

V and J are TRBV27 and TRBJ1-1; tentative D call: TRBD1 (5 bases). CDR1 and CDR2 from the germline V gene are MNHEY and SMNVEV (reference sequence). V gave up 3 bases and J gave up 3 bases, with 14 bases separating them. The length of the CDR3 is 15 residues. The CDR3 bases are TGTGCCAGCAGTTTTGTAGGGTGGGGGGACACTGAAGCTTTCTTT. It codes for CASSFVGWGDTEAFF.

The V and J genes are TRBV6-5 and TRBJ2-7; 7 bases are shared with TRBD2. CDR3 size: 16 residues. The junction had 14 bases not matched to a gene; V was cut back by 4 bases and J by 5 bases. The germline gives CDR1 MNHEY, CDR2 SVGAGI. The CDR3 DNA is TGTGCCAGCAGTTTCCGGGACTACGCGGACGTGGACGAGCAGTACTTC. Translating gives CASSFRDYADVDEQYF.

CDR3 bases: TGTGCCACCAGGCTAACCTATAACACCGGGGAGCTGTTTTTT. Its translation is CATRLTYNTGELFF. The V and J genes are TRBV15 and TRBJ2-2; D is undetermined. The length of the CDR3 is 14 residues. V dropped 6 bases and J dropped 2 bases, with 10 bases sitting between them. Germline V CDR1 and CDR2: LNHNV, YYDKDF (reference sequence).

This rearrangement joins TRBV6-5 to TRBJ2-5; the D gene is possibly TRBD2 (6 bases). CDR3 length equals 14 residues. The V gene lost 5 bases and the J gene lost 1 base, with 11 bases spanning the gap. Germline-derived CDR1 and CDR2 are MNHEY and SVGAGI. Here the CDR3 DNA reads TGTGCCAGCAGTAAACTAGCAGCCCAAGAGACCCAGTACTTC. This gives the protein CASSKLAAQETQYF.

The chain uses TRBV28 and TRBJ2-7; 7 bases align to TRBD2. This CDR3 has 16 amino acids. CDR1 and CDR2 (germline): MDHEN, SYDVKM. V was clipped by 2 bases and J by 0 bases; unmatched bases: 7. The CDR3 bases are TGTGCCAGCAGTTTACCGGGAGGCTTAAGCTCCTACGAGCAGTACTTC. It translates to CASSLPGGLSSYEQYF.

Only a few counts were recorded for this clone. This sequence joins TRBV5-1 and TRBJ2-7, with 9 positions matching TRBD2. This CDR3 is built from 17 residues. Germline V gene data show CDR1 as SGHRS and CDR2 as YFSETQ. The V gene end was trimmed by 4 bases and the J gene end by 0 bases; junction bases not matched to a gene: 11. The DNA of the CDR3 is TGCGCCAGCAGCCGGTGGTCTAGCGGGGCGGTCTCCTACGAGCAGTACTTC. Translation gives CASSRWSSGAVSYEQYF.

V usage is TRBV7-9 and J usage is TRBJ2-1, with D tentatively TRBD2 (5 bases). The V gene's germline CDR1 is SEHNR and CDR2 FQNEAQ (reference sequence). This CDR3 has 16 amino acids. Trimming left V 2 bases short and J 0 bases short, with 11 bases between. CDR3 DNA: TGTGCCAGCAGCTTATTTCCTGGGAGCTCCTACAATGAGCAGTTCTTC. Protein product: CASSLFPGSSYNEQFF.

The chain employs TRBV27 and TRBJ2-2; D may be TRBD1 or TRBD2 (5 bases each). Trimming took off 1 base at V and 0 bases at J, with 12 bases between the two ends. The CDR3 totals 17 residues. Germline assignment: CDR1 MNHEY and CDR2 SMNVEV (reference sequence). The CDR3: CASSLFPGTANTGELFF. CDR3 coding DNA: TGTGCCAGCAGTTTATTCCCCGGGACGGCGAACACCGGGGAGCTGTTTTTT.

The chain couples TRBV10-3 to TRBJ1-1, with 7 bases matching TRBD1. This CDR3 spans 14 amino acids. Germline CDR1 and CDR2: ENHRY and SYGVKD. The ends lost 0 bases at V and 9 bases at J; junction bases unmatched: 7. CDR3 protein: CAISESLGTEQAFF. CDR3 sequence (DNA): TGTGCCATCAGTGAGTCCCTAGGGACAGAACAAGCTTTCTTT.

The rearrangement joins TRBV5-1 to TRBJ2-5, with D unclear. In germline, CDR1 is SGHRS, CDR2 YFSETQ. Trimming took off 1 base at V and 1 base at J, with 2 bases between the two ends. The CDR3 is 12 amino acids. In nucleotides, the CDR3 is TGCGCCAGCAGCTTGACCCAAGAGACCCAGTACTTC. Amino acids: CASSLTQETQYF.

The chain joins TRBV28 to TRBJ2-3, with D uncertain. The germline V gene encodes CDR1 MDHEN and CDR2 SYDVKM. Trimming cost V 2 bases and J 2 bases, with 8 bases left between them. CDR3 length: 14 residues. CDR3 DNA sequence: TGTGCCAGCAGTTTAAGACCGACCACAGATACGCAGTATTTT. Its protein product is CASSLRPTTDTQYF.

CDR3 sequence (DNA): TGCGCCAGCAGTCCCTCCGGACAGGAACTCCCGGGGGGGAGTGAGCAGTTCTTC. This codes for CASSPSGQELPGGSEQFF. The chain carries TRBV23-1 and TRBJ2-1; possible D gene TRBD2, 8 bases. TRBV23-1 is flagged as an ORF with uncertain function. This CDR3 spans 18 amino acids. V lost 4 bases and J 9 bases, leaving 28 bases between the germline ends.

The V call is TRBV5-1, the J call TRBJ1-1, with a tentative D call TRBD1 (5 bases). The CDR3 spans 15 residues. The ends were cut back, 4 bases at V and 3 bases at J, with 16 bases in the middle. In germline, CDR1 is SGHRS, CDR2 YFSETQ. The CDR3 nucleotides read TGCGCCAGCAGCCCCTCTCGGGGGGGTGACACTGAAGCTTTCTTT. Its translation: CASSPSRGGDTEAFF.

This clone was seen only once. The chain carries TRBV27 and TRBJ2-1; 7 bases agree with TRBD2. The CDR3 extends over 15 amino acids. V lost 7 bases to trimming and J lost 2 bases; unmatched junction nucleotides: 8. Germline loops: CDR1 MNHEY, CDR2 SMNVEV (reference sequence). CDR3 loop: CASNPSGAPYNEQFF. DNA for the CDR3: TGTGCCAGCAACCCAAGCGGGGCCCCCTACAATGAGCAGTTCTTC.

V and J are TRBV27 and TRBJ2-1, with TRBD1 as a possible D gene (6 bases). The CDR3 extends over 14 amino acids. The V gene lost 5 bases and the J gene lost 4 bases, with 12 bases spanning the gap. The germline V gene encodes CDR1 MNHEY and CDR2 SMNVEV (reference sequence). CDR3 loop: CASSPRDIYNEQFF. CDR3 sequence (DNA): TGTGCCAGCAGTCCCCGGGACATATACAATGAGCAGTTCTTC.